Each of the 5 T cell receptor beta chains below was sequenced from the same sample in a study of blood T cell repertoires in COVID-19. Assay used: immunoSEQ multiplex PCR; TCRdb lists only in-frame clones, some missing. This sample carries around 100,000 clones, approximately 90% of them seen once, and the ten largest clones take 0.97%. Sequenced: peripheral blood. These TCRs come from a man in his 60s with acute or convalescent COVID-19.

The V and J genes are TRBV7-2 and TRBJ2-7; possible D gene TRBD1, 6 bases. The germline gives CDR1 SGHTA, CDR2 FQGNSA. Trimming removed 0 bases at V and 6 bases at J, with 6 bases between. This CDR3 is 12 amino acids long. The CDR3 DNA follows: TGTGCCAGCAGCTTAGCGACAGGCGAGCAGTACTTC. Its translation: CASSLATGEQYF.

This chain links TRBV5-4 with TRBJ1-6; 9 positions agree with TRBD1. J lost 10 bases, V lost 4 bases, and 9 bases had no gene match. This CDR3 region has 15 residues. CDR1 and CDR2 (germline): SGHNT, YYREEE (reference sequence). The CDR3 region is CASSTGTGQDSPLHF. CDR3 bases: TGTGCCAGCAGCACGGGGACAGGGCAGGACTCACCCCTCCACTTT.

This chain joins TRBV11-1 and TRBJ2-5, with 8 bases that match TRBD2. CDR1 is SGHAT and CDR2 is FQDESV in the germline V gene (reference sequence). With V trimmed by 5 bases and J by 2 bases, 1 base remained unmatched. The CDR3 has 13 amino acids. The CDR3 bases are TGTGCCAGCAGCCGGGGGGGTCAAGAGACCCAGTACTTC. As protein: CASSRGGQETQYF. The whole variable domain, remainder taken from reference TRBV11-1 and TRBJ2-5, is EAEVAQSPRYKITEKSQAVAFWCDPISGHATLYWYRQILGQGPELLVQFQDESVVDDSQLPKDRFSAERLKGVDSTLKIQPAELGDSAMYLCASSRGGQETQYFGPGTRLLVL.

This clone came up once. The chain joins TRBV28 to TRBJ2-7, with TRBD2 matching 11 bases. This CDR3 is 12 amino acids long. Looked up from germline, CDR1 is MDHEN and CDR2 is SYDVKM. After removal of 9 bases from V and 9 bases from J, the junction contained 7 bases not matched to a gene. The CDR3 loop is CASRLAGKGQYF. DNA of the CDR3: TGTGCCAGTAGACTAGCGGGAAAGGGGCAGTACTTC.

V and J are TRBV7-9 and TRBJ2-1, with 11 bases that match TRBD1. The trim removed 4 bases at V and 4 bases at J, leaving 12 bases unmatched. The CDR3 length is 18 residues. Germline CDR1 reads SEHNR; CDR2 reads FQNEAQ (reference sequence). Here the CDR3 reads CASSSWTGGGRQYNEQFF. Written as DNA, the CDR3 is TGTGCCAGCAGCTCGTGGACAGGGGGCGGTAGGCAATACAATGAGCAGTTCTTC.